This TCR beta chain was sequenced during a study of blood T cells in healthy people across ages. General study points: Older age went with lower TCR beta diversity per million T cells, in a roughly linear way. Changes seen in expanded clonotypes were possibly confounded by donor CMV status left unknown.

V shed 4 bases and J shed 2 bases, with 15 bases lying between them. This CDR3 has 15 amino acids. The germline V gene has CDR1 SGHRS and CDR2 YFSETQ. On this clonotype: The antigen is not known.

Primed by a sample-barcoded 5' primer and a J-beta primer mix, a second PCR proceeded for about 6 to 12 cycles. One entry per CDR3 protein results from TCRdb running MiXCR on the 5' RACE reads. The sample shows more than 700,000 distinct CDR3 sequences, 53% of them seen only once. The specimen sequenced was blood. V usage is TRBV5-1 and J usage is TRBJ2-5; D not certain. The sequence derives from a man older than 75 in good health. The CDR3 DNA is TGCGCCAGCAGCGGTTCGATGGGCTGGCAAGAGACCCAGTACTTC. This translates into CASSGSMGWQETQYF.